The 23 T cell receptor beta chains in this list originate from one sample, sequenced in a study of blood T cell repertoires in COVID-19 (dated by TCRdb to the early 2020s). Libraries came from the immunoSEQ multiplex PCR assay. In its TCRdb copy, this immuneACCESS table keeps in-frame sequences only and misses some clones. Where compared with another copy, unresolved V genes explain less than half of these, and the others have no known cause. For this sample the table gives tens of thousands of clones, of which more than 85% were detected only once. 8.5% to 10% of the sample is taken by the ten largest. Sequenced material: peripheral blood. The source is an elderly woman with acute or convalescent COVID-19.

The genes are TRBV5-1 and TRBJ2-1, with TRBD2 matching 11 bases. The junction had 5 bases not matched to a gene; V was cut back by 1 base and J by 2 bases. This CDR3 is 17 amino acids long. CDR1 is SGHRS, CDR2 YFSETQ, per germline. CDR3 region: CASSLLVGLAAYNEQFF. The CDR3 DNA is TGCGCCAGCAGCTTGCTAGTGGGACTAGCGGCCTACAATGAGCAGTTCTTC. Based on the CDR3 plus reference TRBV5-1 and TRBJ2-1, the full variable domain is KAGVTQTPRYLIKTRGQQVTLSCSPISGHRSVSWYQQTPGQGLQFLFEYFSETQRNKGNFPGRFSGRQFSNSRSEMNVSTLELGDSALYLCASSLLVGLAAYNEQFFGPGTRLTVL.

The chain recombines TRBV24-1 with TRBJ1-4; no firm D call. Germline V gene data show CDR1 as KGHDR and CDR2 as SFDVKD. This CDR3 region has 18 residues. Trimming stripped 9 bases from V and 4 bases from J, with 26 bases between. The CDR3 is CATQTPLVQLQLNEKLFF. CDR3 DNA sequence: TGTGCCACCCAAACCCCCCTGGTACAGCTGCAGCTTAATGAAAAACTGTTTTTT.

The V gene is TRBV5-6, the J gene TRBJ1-4; D possibly corresponds to TRBD1 (5 bases). With 4 bases removed from V and 7 bases from J, the gap between germline ends came to 14 bases. Germline CDR1 and CDR2: SGHDT and YYEEEE. CDR3 length equals 14 residues. The CDR3 bases are TGTGCCAGCAGCCCTCAGGGAATTGGTGAAAAACTGTTTTTT. Translation gives CASSPQGIGEKLFF.

V and J are TRBV5-1 and TRBJ2-7, with 11 bases identical to TRBD2. Losses at the gene ends were 0 bases for V and 2 bases for J; bases not matched to a gene: 4. CDR1 and CDR2 from the germline V gene are SGHRS and YFSETQ. CDR3 length: 16 amino acids. The DNA for the CDR3 is TGCGCCAGCAGCTTGGCCTCTAGCGGGAGGACCTACGAGCAGTACTTC. This encodes CASSLASSGRTYEQYF.

In nucleotides, the CDR3 is TGTGCCAGCAGCTTTTGGGACAGGGACCGAGATACGCAGTATTTT. This gives the protein CASSFWDRDRDTQYF. The rearrangement links TRBV7-9 to TRBJ2-3; TRBD1 matches 9 bases. The CDR3 totals 15 residues. V shed 3 bases, J shed 5 bases, and the junction held 6 bases outside the gene matches. Germline loops: CDR1 SEHNR, CDR2 FQNEAQ (reference sequence). Combining the CDR3 with reference TRBV7-9 and TRBJ2-3 gives the whole variable domain DTGVSQNPRHKITKRGQNVTFRCDPISEHNRLYWYRQTLGQGPEFLTYFQNEAQLEKSRLLSDRFSAERPKGSFSTLEIQRTEQGDSAMYLCASSFWDRDRDTQYFGPGTRLTVL.

The gene calls are TRBV27 and TRBJ2-7, with 9 bases fitting TRBD1. The CDR3 is 18 amino acids. Per the germline V gene, CDR1 is MNHEY and CDR2 is SMNVEV (reference sequence). The J segment lost 2 bases and the V segment lost 4 bases, leaving 15 bases of the junction unmatched. CDR3 residues: CASSYSTGGMTPPYEQYF. CDR3 in DNA: TGTGCCAGCAGTTACTCAACAGGGGGCATGACTCCGCCCTACGAGCAGTACTTC.

The rearrangement joins TRBV10-3 to TRBJ1-5; maybe TRBD1 (6 bases). Germline CDR1 ENHRY, CDR2 SYGVKD. Trimming took off 0 bases at V and 6 bases at J, with 12 bases between the two ends. This CDR3 is built from 15 residues. The CDR3 sequence: CAISESPQGFQPQHF. The CDR3 nucleotides are TGTGCCATCAGTGAGTCCCCCCAGGGGTTTCAGCCCCAGCATTTT.

The chain is built from TRBV19 and TRBJ2-7; TRBD2 agrees at 8 bases. The V segment lost 5 bases and the J segment 6 bases; nucleotides outside the gene matches: 9. The CDR3 is made up of 14 amino acids. From germline, CDR1 is LNHDA and CDR2 SQIVND (reference sequence). The CDR3 nucleotides are TGTGCCAGTAGTGAGGCTAGCGGGTTTCGCGAGCAGTACTTC. Translation gives CASSEASGFREQYF. Full variable domain (rest looked up from reference TRBV19 and TRBJ2-7): DGGITQSPKYLFRKEGQNVTLSCEQNLNHDAMYWYRQDPGQGLRLIYYSQIVNDFQKGDIAEGYSVSREKKESFPLTVTSAQKNPTAFYLCASSEASGFREQYFGPGTRLTVT.

This chain connects TRBV2 to TRBJ1-2; D is possibly TRBD1 (6 bases). Germline CDR1 is SNHLY and CDR2 is FYNNEI. The ends were cut back, 6 bases at V and 5 bases at J, with 16 bases in the middle. This CDR3 is 14 amino acids long. The chain's CDR3 is CASRTRGVGYGYTF. CDR3 nucleotides: TGTGCCAGCAGGACCAGGGGTGTGGGTTATGGCTACACCTTC.

J is TRBJ2-1 and V is TRBV5-4; 10 nucleotides line up with TRBD2. The CDR3 contains 15 residues. CDR1 is SGHNT and CDR2 is YYREEE in the germline V gene (reference sequence). Unmatched junction bases numbered 3, after V lost 4 bases and J lost 2 bases. The CDR3 sequence: CASSLTSGTYNEQFF. The CDR3 DNA sequence: TGTGCCAGCAGCCTAACTAGCGGGACCTACAATGAGCAGTTCTTC.

The V call is TRBV5-1, the J call TRBJ2-3; D perhaps matches TRBD2 (6 bases). The CDR3 consists of 17 residues. CDR1 and CDR2 (germline): SGHRS, YFSETQ. V shed 3 bases and J shed 5 bases, with 22 bases lying between them. The CDR3 DNA sequence: TGCGCCAGCAGCTCTCGGCGGGGCCTCGGGGTGGGAGATACGCAGTATTTT. Its translation: CASSSRRGLGVGDTQYF.

This chain uses TRBV18 with TRBJ1-6; 11 bases agree with TRBD1. The J segment lost 8 bases and the V segment lost 3 bases, leaving 0 bases of the junction unmatched. The germline V gene encodes CDR1 KGHSH and CDR2 LQKENI. The CDR3 is 14 amino acids. The CDR3 here is CASSPGQGDSPLHF. The CDR3 coding sequence is TGTGCCAGCTCACCGGGACAGGGGGATTCACCCCTCCACTTT.

The chain has TRBV19 and TRBJ1-3; TRBD1 might be the D (5 bases). V gave up 5 bases and J gave up 0 bases, with 14 bases separating them. The CDR3 is 16 residues long. Germline loops: CDR1 LNHDA, CDR2 SQIVND (reference sequence). This CDR3 is CASSPRQKSSGNTIYF. The CDR3 DNA follows: TGTGCCAGTAGTCCCCGACAGAAGAGCTCTGGAAACACCATATATTTT. Using reference TRBV19 and TRBJ1-3 for the parts outside the CDR3, the full variable domain is DGGITQSPKYLFRKEGQNVTLSCEQNLNHDAMYWYRQDPGQGLRLIYYSQIVNDFQKGDIAEGYSVSREKKESFPLTVTSAQKNPTAFYLCASSPRQKSSGNTIYFGEGSWLTVV.

V is TRBV5-1 and J is TRBJ2-2; D gene ambiguous. The CDR3 extends over 14 amino acids. Germline CDR1 reads SGHRS; CDR2 reads YFSETQ. The V end was cut by 4 bases, the J end by 4 bases, with 11 bases between. DNA for the CDR3: TGCGCCAGCAGCGAGTTTCGCGGCACCGGGGAGCTGTTTTTT. Its translation is CASSEFRGTGELFF.

The rearrangement joins TRBV6-5 to TRBJ1-2; 8 bases line up with TRBD1. V lost 10 bases to trimming and J lost 2 bases; unmatched junction nucleotides: 9. Germline loops: CDR1 MNHEY, CDR2 SVGAGI. The CDR3 loop spans 14 amino acids. CDR3 coding DNA: TGTGCCATCCGGACAGGGAATAAAAACTATGGCTACACCTTC. It yields the protein CAIRTGNKNYGYTF.

The chain joins TRBV12-3 or TRBV12-4 to TRBJ1-5; a weak D match, TRBD1 (5 bases). V was pared by 3 bases and J by 6 bases, with 6 bases between. The CDR3 spans 12 residues. The CDR3 loop reads CASSFGGQPQHF. In nucleotides, the CDR3 is TGTGCCAGCAGTTTCGGGGGTCAGCCCCAGCATTTT.

The chain couples TRBV7-2 to TRBJ1-4; D perhaps matches TRBD1 (6 bases). The germline gives CDR1 SGHTA, CDR2 FQGNSA. CDR3 length: 16 residues. Trimming stripped 1 base from V and 7 bases from J, with 16 bases between. This CDR3 is CASSLGYRAVGEKLFF. The CDR3 nucleotides are TGTGCCAGCAGCTTAGGATACAGGGCGGTCGGTGAAAAACTGTTTTTT.

This clone was observed a few times. The J gene is TRBJ1-6, the V gene TRBV4-3; D is unclear. Germline V gene sequence: CDR1 LGHNA, CDR2 YSLEER. The V gene lost 0 bases and the J gene lost 10 bases, with 13 bases spanning the gap. This CDR3 spans 15 amino acids. CDR3 nucleotides: TGCGCCAGCAGCCAAGACGACGGCCGAGGCTCACCCCTCCACTTT. Its protein product is CASSQDDGRGSPLHF.

V is TRBV6-5 and J is TRBJ1-5; D remains unclear. The CDR3 has 15 amino acids. V dropped 4 bases and J dropped 0 bases, with 10 bases sitting between them. Germline CDR1 reads MNHEY; CDR2 reads SVGAGI. Here the CDR3 reads CASSSGTDSNQPQHF. CDR3 DNA: TGTGCCAGCAGTTCAGGCACCGATAGCAATCAGCCCCAGCATTTT.

The V gene is TRBV27, the J gene TRBJ1-1, with D possibly TRBD1 on 5 matching bases. The V gene lost 3 bases and the J gene lost 6 bases, with 11 bases spanning the gap. This CDR3 contains 13 residues. Germline V gene data show CDR1 as MNHEY and CDR2 as SMNVEV (reference sequence). The CDR3 DNA follows: TGTGCCAGCAGTTTCGGGGGAGGGTCTGAAGCTTTCTTT. Amino acid sequence: CASSFGGGSEAFF.

The chain employs TRBV14 and TRBJ1-2; TRBD1 matches 7 bases. The CDR3 extends over 13 amino acids. The junction had 2 bases not matched to a gene; V was cut back by 4 bases and J by 3 bases. Germline lookup yields CDR1 SGHDN and CDR2 FVKESK. CDR3 nucleotide sequence: TGTGCCAGCAGCCCACAGGGGTACTATGGCTACACCTTC. Encoded protein: CASSPQGYYGYTF.

The chain uses TRBV25-1 and TRBJ2-7, with D possibly TRBD2 on 6 matching bases. This CDR3 is 15 amino acids long. Germline V CDR1 and CDR2: MGHDK, SYGVNS. V gave up 2 bases and J gave up 2 bases, with 13 bases separating them. As DNA, the CDR3 is TGTGCCAGCAGTGAAGGGGGATCGGGGGCCTACGAGCAGTACTTC. The encoded protein is CASSEGGSGAYEQYF.

The chain uses TRBV4-2 and TRBJ2-3, with 10 bases matching TRBD2. V was pared by 1 base and J by 3 bases, with 7 bases of the junction left unmatched. This CDR3 region has 17 residues. Germline lookup yields CDR1 LGHNA and CDR2 YNFKEQ. The CDR3 reads CASSQGSASGSTDTQYF. CDR3 coding DNA: TGTGCCAGCAGCCAAGGATCGGCTAGCGGGAGTACAGATACGCAGTATTTT.